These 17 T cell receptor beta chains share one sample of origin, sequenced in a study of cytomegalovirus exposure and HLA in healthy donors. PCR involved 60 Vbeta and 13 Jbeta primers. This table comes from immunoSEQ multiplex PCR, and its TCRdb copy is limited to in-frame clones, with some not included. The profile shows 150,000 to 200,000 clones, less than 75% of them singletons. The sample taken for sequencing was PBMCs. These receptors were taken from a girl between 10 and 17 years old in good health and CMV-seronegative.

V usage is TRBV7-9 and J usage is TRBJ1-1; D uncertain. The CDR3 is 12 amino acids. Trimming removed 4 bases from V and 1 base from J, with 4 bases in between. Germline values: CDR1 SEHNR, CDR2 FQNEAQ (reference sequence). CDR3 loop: CASSSTNTEAFF. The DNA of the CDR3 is TGTGCCAGCAGCTCTACGAACACTGAAGCTTTCTTT.

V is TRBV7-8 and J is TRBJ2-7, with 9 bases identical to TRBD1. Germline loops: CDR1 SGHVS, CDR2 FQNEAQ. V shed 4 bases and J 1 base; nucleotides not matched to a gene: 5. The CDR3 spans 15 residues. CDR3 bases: TGTGCCAGCAGCTCACAGGGGGCGAGTTCCTACGAGCAGTACTTC. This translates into CASSSQGASSYEQYF.

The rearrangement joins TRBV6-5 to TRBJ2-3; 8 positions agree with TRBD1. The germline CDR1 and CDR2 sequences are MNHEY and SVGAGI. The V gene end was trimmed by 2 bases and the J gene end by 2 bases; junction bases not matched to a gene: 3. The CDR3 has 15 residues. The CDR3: CASSYTTGVTDTQYF. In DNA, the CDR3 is TGTGCCAGCAGTTACACGACAGGGGTCACAGATACGCAGTATTTT.

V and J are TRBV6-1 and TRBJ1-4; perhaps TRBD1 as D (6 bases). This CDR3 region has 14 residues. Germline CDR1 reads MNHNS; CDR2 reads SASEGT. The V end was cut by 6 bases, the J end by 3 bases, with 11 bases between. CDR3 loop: CASRGGAPNEKLFF. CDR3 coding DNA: TGTGCCAGCAGGGGGGGGGCCCCTAATGAAAAACTGTTTTTT.

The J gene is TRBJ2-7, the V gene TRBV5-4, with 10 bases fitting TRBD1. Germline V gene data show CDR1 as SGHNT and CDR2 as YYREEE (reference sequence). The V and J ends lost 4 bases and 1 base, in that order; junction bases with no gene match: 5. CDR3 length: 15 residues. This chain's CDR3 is CASSGGTGESYEQYF. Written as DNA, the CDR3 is TGTGCCAGCAGCGGTGGGACAGGGGAATCCTACGAGCAGTACTTC.

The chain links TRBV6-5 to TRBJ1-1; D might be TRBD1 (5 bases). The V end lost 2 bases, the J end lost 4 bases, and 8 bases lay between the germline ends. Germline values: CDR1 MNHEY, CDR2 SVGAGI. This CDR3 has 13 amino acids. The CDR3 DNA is TGTGCCAGCAGTTACCGGGGGAGCACTGAAGCTTTCTTT. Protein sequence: CASSYRGSTEAFF.

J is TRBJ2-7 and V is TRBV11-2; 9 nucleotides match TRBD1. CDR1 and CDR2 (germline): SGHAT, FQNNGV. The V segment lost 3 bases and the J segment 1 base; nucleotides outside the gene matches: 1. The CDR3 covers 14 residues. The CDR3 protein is CASSFGQGSYEQYF. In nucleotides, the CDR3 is TGTGCCAGCAGCTTTGGACAGGGGTCCTACGAGCAGTACTTC.

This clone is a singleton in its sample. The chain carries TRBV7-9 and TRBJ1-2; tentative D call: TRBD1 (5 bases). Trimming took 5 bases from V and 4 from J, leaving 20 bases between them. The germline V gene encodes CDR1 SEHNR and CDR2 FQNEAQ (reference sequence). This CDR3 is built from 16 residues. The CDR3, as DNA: TGTGCCAGCAGCCCACCCCTATCAGGGATTCCCTATGGCTACACCTTC. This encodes CASSPPLSGIPYGYTF.

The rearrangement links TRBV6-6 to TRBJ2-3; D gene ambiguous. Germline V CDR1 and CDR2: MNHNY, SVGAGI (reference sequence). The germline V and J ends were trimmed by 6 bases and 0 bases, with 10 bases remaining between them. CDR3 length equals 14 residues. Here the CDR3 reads CASRFTASTDTQYF. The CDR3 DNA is TGTGCCAGCAGGTTTACAGCTAGCACAGATACGCAGTATTTT.

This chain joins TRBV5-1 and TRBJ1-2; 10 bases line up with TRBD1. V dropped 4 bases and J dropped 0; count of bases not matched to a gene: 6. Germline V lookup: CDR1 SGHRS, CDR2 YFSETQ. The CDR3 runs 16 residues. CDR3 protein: CASSPGQGPTNYGYTF. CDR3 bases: TGCGCCAGCAGCCCGGGACAGGGGCCGACTAACTATGGCTACACCTTC.

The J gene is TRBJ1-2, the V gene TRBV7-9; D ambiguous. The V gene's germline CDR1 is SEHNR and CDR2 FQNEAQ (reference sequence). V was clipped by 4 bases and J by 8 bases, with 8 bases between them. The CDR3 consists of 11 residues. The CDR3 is CASSYLSGYTF. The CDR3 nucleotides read TGTGCCAGCAGCTATCTATCGGGCTACACCTTC. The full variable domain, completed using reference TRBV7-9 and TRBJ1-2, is DTGVSQNPRHKITKRGQNVTFRCDPISEHNRLYWYRQTLGQGPEFLTYFQNEAQLEKSRLLSDRFSAERPKGSFSTLEIQRTEQGDSAMYLCASSYLSGYTFGSGTRLTVV.

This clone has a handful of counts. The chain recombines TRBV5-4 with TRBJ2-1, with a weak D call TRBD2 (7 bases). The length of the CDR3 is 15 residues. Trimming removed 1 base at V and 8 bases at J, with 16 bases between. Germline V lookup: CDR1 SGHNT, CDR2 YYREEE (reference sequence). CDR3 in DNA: TGTGCCAGCAGCTTGATGGGCGGGGGCCTGGATGAGCAGTTCTTC. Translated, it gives CASSLMGGGLDEQFF.

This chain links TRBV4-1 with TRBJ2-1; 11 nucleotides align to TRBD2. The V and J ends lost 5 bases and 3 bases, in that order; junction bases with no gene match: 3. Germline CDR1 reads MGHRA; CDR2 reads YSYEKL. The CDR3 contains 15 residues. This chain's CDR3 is CASSLAGGLYNEQFF. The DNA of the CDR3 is TGCGCCAGCAGCTTAGCGGGGGGGCTCTACAATGAGCAGTTCTTC.

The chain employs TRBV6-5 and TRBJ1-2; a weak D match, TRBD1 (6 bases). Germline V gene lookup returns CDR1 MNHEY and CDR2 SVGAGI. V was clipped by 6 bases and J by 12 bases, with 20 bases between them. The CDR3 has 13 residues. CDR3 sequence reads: CASRFGTIGEHTF. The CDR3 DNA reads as TGTGCCAGCAGGTTCGGGACAATAGGGGAACACACCTTC.

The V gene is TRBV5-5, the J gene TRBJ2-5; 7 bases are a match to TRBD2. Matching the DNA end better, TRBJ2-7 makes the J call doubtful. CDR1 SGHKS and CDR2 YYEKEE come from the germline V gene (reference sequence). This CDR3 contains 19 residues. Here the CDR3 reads CASSLVWGGRGALDYEQYF. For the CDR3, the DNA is TGTGCCAGCAGCTTGGTCTGGGGGGGAAGGGGAGCATTGGATTACGAGCAGTACTTC.

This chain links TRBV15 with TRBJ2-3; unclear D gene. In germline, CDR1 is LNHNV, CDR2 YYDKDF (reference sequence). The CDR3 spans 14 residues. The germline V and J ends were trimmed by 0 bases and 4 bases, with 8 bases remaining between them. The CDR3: CATSRDSLADTQYF. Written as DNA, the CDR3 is TGTGCCACCAGCAGAGATTCCCTTGCAGATACGCAGTATTTT.

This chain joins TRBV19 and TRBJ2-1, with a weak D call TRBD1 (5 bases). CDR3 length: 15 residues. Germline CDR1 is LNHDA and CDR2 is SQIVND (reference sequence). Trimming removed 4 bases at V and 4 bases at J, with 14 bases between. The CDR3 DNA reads TGTGCCAGTAGTAGGCAGGGCAGCGCGTACAATGAGCAGTTCTTC. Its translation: CASSRQGSAYNEQFF.